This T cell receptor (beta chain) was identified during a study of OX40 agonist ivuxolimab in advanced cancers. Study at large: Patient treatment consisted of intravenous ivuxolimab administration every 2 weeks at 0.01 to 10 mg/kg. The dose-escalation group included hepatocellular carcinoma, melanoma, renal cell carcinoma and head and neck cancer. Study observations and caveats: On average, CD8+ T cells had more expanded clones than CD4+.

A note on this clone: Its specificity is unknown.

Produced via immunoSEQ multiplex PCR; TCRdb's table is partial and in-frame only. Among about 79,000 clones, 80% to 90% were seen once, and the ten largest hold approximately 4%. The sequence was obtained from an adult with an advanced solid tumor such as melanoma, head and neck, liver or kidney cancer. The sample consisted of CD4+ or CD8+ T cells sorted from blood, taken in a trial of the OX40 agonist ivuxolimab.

The CDR3: CARSSPAEQYF. For the CDR3, the DNA is TGTGCCAGAAGCTCTCCGGCCGAGCAGTACTTC. The genes are TRBV5-3 and TRBJ2-7; D is ambiguous. Being an ORF, TRBV5-3 has a function that is uncertain. This CDR3 has 11 residues. V lost 3 bases to trimming and J lost 6 bases, with 7 bases between them.